This T cell receptor (beta chain) was identified during a study of blood T cell repertoires in COVID-19. Germline values: CDR1 MRHNA, CDR2 SNTAGT. V trimming: 0 bases; J trimming: 7 bases; junction bases outside the gene matches: 3. The CDR3 consists of 15 residues. The table came from immunoSEQ multiplex PCR; TCRdb's copy has only in-frame clones and leaves some out. The sample contains more than 85,000 clones, 85% to 90% of which appear only once. V and J are TRBV6-4 and TRBJ1-2; 12 bases are shared with TRBD1. This clonotype was obtained from a man in his forties or fifties with acute or convalescent COVID-19. The sample taken for sequencing was peripheral blood. CDR3 sequence (DNA): TGTGCCAGCAGTGACTCCGGGACAGGGGGCTCTGGCTACACCTTC. It encodes CASSDSGTGGSGYTF.